The 17 T cell receptor beta chains presented below share a single source sample, sequenced in a study of blood T cell repertoires in COVID-19. Sequenced by immunoSEQ multiplex PCR; TCRdb stores in-frame clones only, minus some. Of roughly 400,000 clones listed, about 87% were seen once; the top ten hold roughly 2%. Material: peripheral blood. These receptors all come from a woman aged 55-70 years with COVID-19, enrolled during active disease.

The CDR3 DNA is TGTGCCAGCAGCTCCCAAGGGACAGGACCCTTCGGGGCTTTCTTT. It codes for CASSSQGTGPFGAFF. J is TRBJ1-1 and V is TRBV7-9; 8 nucleotides line up with TRBD1. Trimming took 4 bases from V and 11 from J; bases not matched to a gene: 15. Looked up from germline, CDR1 is SEHNR and CDR2 is FQNEAQ (reference sequence). There are 15 residues in the CDR3.

CDR3 in amino acids: CSADKGQGLPYEQYF. CDR3 nucleotides: TGCAGCGCCGACAAAGGACAGGGCCTCCCCTACGAGCAGTACTTC. The chain couples TRBV29-1 to TRBJ2-7; 8 bases align to TRBD1. The CDR3 has 15 amino acids. The germline V gene has CDR1 SQVTM and CDR2 ANQGSEA. Trimming took 7 bases from V and 2 from J; bases not matched to a gene: 13.

The chain joins TRBV7-2 to TRBJ1-5; D is uncertain. From germline, CDR1 is SGHTA and CDR2 FQGNSA. With 1 base removed from V and 0 bases from J, the gap between germline ends came to 16 bases. This CDR3 has 18 amino acids. CDR3: CASSLGAPMTYSNQPQHF. CDR3 sequence (DNA): TGTGCCAGCAGCTTAGGGGCCCCCATGACATATAGCAATCAGCCCCAGCATTTT.

This clone was detected only once. The chain links TRBV4-1 to TRBJ2-1; 10 bases are a match to TRBD2. J was trimmed by 13 bases and V by 8 bases; bases with no gene match: 14. The germline V gene has CDR1 MGHRA and CDR2 YSYEKL. CDR3 length: 14 residues. As DNA, the CDR3 is TGCGCCAGCCGTAGGATCCCCGTAGCGGGGGGCCAGTTCTTC. Protein sequence: CASRRIPVAGGQFF.

This chain links TRBV15 with TRBJ1-5; D is unclear. The CDR3 spans 12 residues. V lost 4 bases and J 7 bases, leaving 8 bases between the germline ends. The germline V gene has CDR1 LNHNV and CDR2 YYDKDF (reference sequence). CDR3 DNA sequence: TGTGCCACCAGCATGAGGAGGCAGCCCCAGCATTTT. Amino acid sequence: CATSMRRQPQHF.

The chain recombines TRBV5-1 with TRBJ1-2, with TRBD1 as a possible D gene (6 bases). From germline, CDR1 is SGHRS and CDR2 YFSETQ. The CDR3 totals 13 residues. Trimming shortened V by 4 bases and J by 5 bases, and 12 bases separated the two germline ends. In nucleotides, the CDR3 is TGCGCCAGCAGCGATGGACAGCCTTATGGCTACACCTTC. This encodes CASSDGQPYGYTF.

This clone was seen a few times. This chain joins TRBV6-2 or TRBV6-3 and TRBJ1-5, with unresolved D. The V end lost 5 bases, the J end lost 6 bases, and 8 bases lay between the germline ends. The CDR3 spans 12 residues. CDR1 is MNHEY and CDR2 is SVGEGT in the germline V gene. The CDR3, as DNA: TGTGCCAGCAGTCCCACTAGTCAGCCCCAGCATTTT. This sequence encodes CASSPTSQPQHF.

The rearrangement links TRBV19 to TRBJ2-3; 14 bases map to TRBD2. Germline V gives CDR1 LNHDA, CDR2 SQIVND (reference sequence). The CDR3 has 16 residues. The V gene end was trimmed by 4 bases and the J gene end by 5 bases; junction bases not matched to a gene: 5. CDR3 sequence reads: CASSTRLAGGLDTQYF. DNA for the CDR3: TGTGCCAGTAGTACCCGACTAGCGGGGGGGCTAGATACGCAGTATTTT.

The DNA of the CDR3 is TGCGCCAGCAGCTTGGGGGGACAGGGTTCCTATGGCTACACCTTC. This encodes CASSLGGQGSYGYTF. The gene calls are TRBV5-1 and TRBJ1-2; 9 bases fit TRBD1. CDR3 length: 15 residues. Trimming took 0 bases from V and 4 from J; bases not matched to a gene: 4. Germline CDR1 and CDR2: SGHRS and YFSETQ.

The gene calls are TRBV19 and TRBJ2-5; 9 bases line up with TRBD1. With V trimmed by 6 bases and J by 4 bases, 12 bases remained unmatched. Per germline, CDR1 LNHDA and CDR2 SQIVND (reference sequence). The CDR3 consists of 16 residues. In nucleotides, the CDR3 is TGTGCCAGTAGCAACCCCGGACAGGGGATGGGAGAGACCCAGTACTTC. Residues: CASSNPGQGMGETQYF.

The V call is TRBV10-3, the J call TRBJ2-1; TRBD2 matches at 9 bases. CDR3 size: 17 residues. Trimming removed 5 bases from V and 7 bases from J; junction bases left unmatched: 15. Germline assignment: CDR1 ENHRY and CDR2 SYGVKD. For the CDR3, the DNA is TGTGCCATCAGTCCAGCCGACTGGCGGGGGGGCCGGAATGAGCAGTTCTTC. This codes for CAISPADWRGGRNEQFF.

This chain joins TRBV9 and TRBJ2-3, with D maybe TRBD1 (6 bases). This CDR3 contains 15 residues. V was pared by 2 bases and J by 4 bases, with 14 bases between. In germline, CDR1 is SGDLS, CDR2 YYNGEE. The CDR3: CASSVGQLIADTQYF. CDR3 bases: TGTGCCAGCAGCGTCGGACAGCTTATCGCAGATACGCAGTATTTT.

The chain uses TRBV28 and TRBJ2-1; perhaps TRBD1 as D (8 bases). The CDR3 has 14 amino acids. V gave up 9 bases and J gave up 7 bases, with 19 bases separating them. Germline CDR1 reads MDHEN; CDR2 reads SYDVKM. The CDR3 loop is CASDRQGRGNEQFF. CDR3 sequence (DNA): TGTGCCAGTGACCGACAGGGGCGGGGGAATGAGCAGTTCTTC.

Details on this clone: A clone one base away is much larger, so this may be a read error. The chain employs TRBV28 and TRBJ2-2; TRBD1 matches 7 bases. Germline V gene sequence: CDR1 MDHEN, CDR2 SYDVKM. Unmatched junction bases numbered 3, after V lost 6 bases and J lost 5 bases. The CDR3 runs to 13 residues. As DNA, the CDR3 is TGTGCCAGCAGCCTACAGGGGACCGGGGAGCTGTTTTTT. Encoded protein: CASSLQGTGELFF.

The V and J genes are TRBV7-2 and TRBJ1-5; D unclear. V dropped 4 bases and J dropped 6 bases, with 22 bases sitting between them. This CDR3 region has 17 residues. The germline V gene has CDR1 SGHTA and CDR2 FQGNSA. The CDR3 protein is CASSSPSVAGSGQPQHF. In DNA form, the CDR3 reads TGTGCCAGCAGCTCACCCTCGGTTGCGGGCAGCGGTCAGCCCCAGCATTTT.

The J gene is TRBJ1-5, the V gene TRBV19; 11 bases fit TRBD1. CDR1 and CDR2 (germline): LNHDA, SQIVND (reference sequence). The length of the CDR3 is 18 residues. The V and J ends lost 4 bases and 1 base, in that order; junction bases with no gene match: 9. DNA of the CDR3: TGTGCCAGTAGTACAGGACAGGGGGCTGGCGGGAGCAATCAGCCCCAGCATTTT. Protein sequence: CASSTGQGAGGSNQPQHF.

This clone was seen a few times. V and J are TRBV2 and TRBJ1-6; D is possibly TRBD1 (5 bases). CDR3 length equals 15 residues. With 6 bases removed from V and 6 bases from J, the gap between germline ends came to 15 bases. The germline gives CDR1 SNHLY, CDR2 FYNNEI. The chain's CDR3 is CASRLQALGNSPLHF. CDR3 in DNA: TGTGCCAGCAGGCTACAGGCGTTGGGTAATTCACCCCTCCACTTT.